This TCR beta chain was obtained from a study of CDR3 diversity in severe acne. Each CDR3 protein gets one entry after TCRdb re-called the PCR reads with MiXCR. The table shows around 100,000 distinct CDR3 sequences, with more than 45% occurring only once. As for this clonotype: Mismatch with germline at one junction end may stem from a read error.

The CDR3 is 13 amino acids. Germline values: CDR1 MNHNS, CDR2 SASEGT. The origin of this receptor is a male donor with acne. The chain carries TRBV6-1 and TRBJ2-1; D gene uncertain. Sequencing was carried out using blood. The CDR3 DNA follows: TGTGCCGGCAGTTCCCCCATCTACAATGAGCAGTTCTTC. This gives the protein CAGSSPIYNEQFF.